This T cell receptor (beta chain) was sequenced during a study of shared clonotypes between healthy human individuals. Study-level information: Each donor's CD4 naive and CD4 memory cells filled three plates apiece, CD8 naive two, and CD8 memory one.

As concerns this clone: Its antigen is unidentified.

Findings and limits, study-wide: Naive subsets usually exceeded memory subsets in estimated richness.

TCRdb keeps only in-frame clones here, not all; method: immunoSEQ multiplex PCR. The sample lists about 1.4 million clones; roughly 96% were seen once. The CDR3 loop spans 13 amino acids. Per germline, CDR1 SGHAT and CDR2 FQNNGV. Trimming removed 4 bases at V and 0 bases at J, with 6 bases between. V usage is TRBV11-2 and J usage is TRBJ1-1; D is unclear. This receptor was taken from a man in his thirties or forties in good health. What was sequenced was naive CD4+ T cells sorted from blood. Indicated subset: CD45RA+ positively selected. In nucleotides, the CDR3 is TGTGCCAGCAGCTCGGCGGTGAACACTGAAGCTTTCTTT. Translation gives CASSSAVNTEAFF.